Shown below are 2 T cell receptor beta chains from a single sample sequenced in a study of blood T cells in healthy people across ages. The authors ran a second PCR of roughly 6 to 12 cycles using a sample-barcoded 5' primer and a J-beta primer mix. TCRdb fed the 5' RACE reads into MiXCR, producing one record per CDR3 protein. The sample includes around 1,500,000 distinct CDR3 sequences, about 30% of them seen just once. Input material: blood. The receptors shown here come from a woman aged 30 to 39 in good health.

J is TRBJ2-1 and V is TRBV7-9; D is unresolved. Trimming removed 5 bases from V and 8 bases from J, with 10 bases in between. CDR3 length: 12 residues. The germline CDR1 and CDR2 sequences are SEHNR and FQNEAQ (reference sequence). The CDR3 is CASSPVTYEQFF. Written as DNA, the CDR3 is TGTGCCAGCAGCCCTGTTACCTATGAGCAGTTCTTC.

This clonotype was seen ten or more times. The V call is TRBV6-1, the J call TRBJ2-5; unclear D gene. The CDR3 covers 14 residues. The germline V gene has CDR1 MNHNS and CDR2 SASEGT. Trimming pared 2 bases from V and 5 bases from J, leaving 12 bases between. CDR3 residues: CASSEKTSWETQYF. CDR3 sequence (DNA): TGTGCCAGCAGTGAAAAAACGTCCTGGGAGACCCAGTACTTC.